The sequence of this TCR beta chain was determined in a study of T-cell memory formation after mild COVID-19. The CDR3 spans 11 residues. CDR1 and CDR2 (germline): SQVTM, ANQGSEA. TCRdb recomputed calls from the 5' RACE reads with MiXCR, one row per CDR3 protein. The table includes 190,000 or so distinct CDR3 sequences, about 21% detected once. Comment on this clonotype: The germline gene is not matched at one end of the junction; a read error may be the cause.

The TCR sequence derives from an adult woman who had mild COVID-19 (a few samples of this study predate the infection). Cell type and time point are not known. The chain is built from TRBV29-1 and TRBJ1-1, with TRBD1 matching over 8 bases. The specimen sequenced was PBMCs or a T cell subset sorted from them (not recorded which). CDR3 DNA sequence: TGCAGCGTTGATCCCGGACAGGGAGTACTCTTT. As protein: CSVDPGQGVLF.